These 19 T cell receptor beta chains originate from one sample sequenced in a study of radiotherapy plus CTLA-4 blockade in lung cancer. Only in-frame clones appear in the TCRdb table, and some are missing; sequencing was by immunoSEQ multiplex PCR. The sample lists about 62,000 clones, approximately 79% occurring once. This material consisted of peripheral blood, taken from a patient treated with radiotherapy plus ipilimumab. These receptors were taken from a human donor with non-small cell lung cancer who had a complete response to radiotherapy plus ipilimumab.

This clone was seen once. The CDR3 DNA sequence: TGCGCCAGCAGCCAAGAGCGGGGACCGTGGTTAGGCTACACCTTC. Translated: CASSQERGPWLGYTF. The V and J genes are TRBV4-3 and TRBJ1-2, with a possible D match to TRBD1 (5 bases). The CDR3 spans 15 residues. Trimming pared 0 bases from V and 8 bases from J, leaving 16 bases between. Germline CDR1 reads LGHNA; CDR2 reads YSLEER.

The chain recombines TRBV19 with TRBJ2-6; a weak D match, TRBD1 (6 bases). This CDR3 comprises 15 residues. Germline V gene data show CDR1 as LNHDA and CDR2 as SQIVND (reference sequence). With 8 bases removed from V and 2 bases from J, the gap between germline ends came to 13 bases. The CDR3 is CASCRGSTGANVLTF. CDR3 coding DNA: TGTGCCAGTTGCAGGGGATCCACTGGGGCCAACGTCCTGACTTTC. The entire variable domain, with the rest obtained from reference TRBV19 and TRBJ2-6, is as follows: DGGITQSPKYLFRKEGQNVTLSCEQNLNHDAMYWYRQDPGQGLRLIYYSQIVNDFQKGDIAEGYSVSREKKESFPLTVTSAQKNPTAFYLCASCRGSTGANVLTFGAGSRLTVL.

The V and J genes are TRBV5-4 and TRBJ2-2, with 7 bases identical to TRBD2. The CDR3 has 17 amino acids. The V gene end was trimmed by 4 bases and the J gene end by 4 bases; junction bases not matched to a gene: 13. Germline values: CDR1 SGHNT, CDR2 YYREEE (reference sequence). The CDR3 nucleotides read TGTGCCAGCAGCCAGATTTTTGGGGGGGGAGTCACCGGGGAGCTGTTTTTT. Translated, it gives CASSQIFGGGVTGELFF. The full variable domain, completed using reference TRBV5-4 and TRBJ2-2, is ETGVTQSPTHLIKTRGQQVTLRCSSQSGHNTVSWYQQALGQGPQFIFQYYREEENGRGNFPPRFSGLQFPNYSSELNVNALELDDSALYLCASSQIFGGGVTGELFFGEGSRLTVL.

As DNA, the CDR3 is TGTGCCAGCAGCTCTAACAGGGAAGCGCAAAACATTCAGTACTTC. Its translation: CASSSNREAQNIQYF. The chain uses TRBV9 and TRBJ2-4; TRBD1 is a possible D gene (6 bases). Germline V gives CDR1 SGDLS, CDR2 YYNGEE. The V end lost 4 bases, the J end lost 5 bases, and 16 bases lay between the germline ends. This CDR3 comprises 15 residues.

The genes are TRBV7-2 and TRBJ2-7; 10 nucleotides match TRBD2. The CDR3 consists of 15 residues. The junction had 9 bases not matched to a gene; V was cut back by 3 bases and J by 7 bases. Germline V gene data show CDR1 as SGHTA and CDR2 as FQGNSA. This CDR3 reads CASSLSLAGVREQYF. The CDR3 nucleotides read TGTGCCAGCAGCTTGAGCCTAGCGGGGGTGAGGGAGCAGTACTTC.

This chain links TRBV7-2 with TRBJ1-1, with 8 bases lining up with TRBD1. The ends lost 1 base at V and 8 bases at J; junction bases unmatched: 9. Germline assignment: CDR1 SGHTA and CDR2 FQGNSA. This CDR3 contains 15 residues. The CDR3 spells CASSLGGTGYAEAFF. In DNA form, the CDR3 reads TGTGCCAGCAGCTTAGGGGGGACAGGTTATGCCGAAGCTTTCTTT.

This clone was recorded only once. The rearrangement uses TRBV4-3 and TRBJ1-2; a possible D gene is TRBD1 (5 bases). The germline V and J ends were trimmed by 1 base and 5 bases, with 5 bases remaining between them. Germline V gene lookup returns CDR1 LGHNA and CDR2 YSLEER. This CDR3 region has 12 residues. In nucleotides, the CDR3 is TGCGCCAGCAGCCAAGCAGGGTATGGCTACACCTTC. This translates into CASSQAGYGYTF.

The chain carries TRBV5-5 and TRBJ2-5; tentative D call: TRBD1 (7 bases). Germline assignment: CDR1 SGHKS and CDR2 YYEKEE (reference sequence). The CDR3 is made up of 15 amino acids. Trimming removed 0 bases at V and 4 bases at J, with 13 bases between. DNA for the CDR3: TGTGCCAGCAGCTTGGACAGGGGAGGAGGAGAGACCCAGTACTTC. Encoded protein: CASSLDRGGGETQYF.

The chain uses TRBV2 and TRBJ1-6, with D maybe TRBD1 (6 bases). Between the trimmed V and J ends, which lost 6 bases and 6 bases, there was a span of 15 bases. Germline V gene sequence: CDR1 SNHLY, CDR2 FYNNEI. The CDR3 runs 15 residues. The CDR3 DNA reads TGTGCCAGCAGGCCCGAGGACAGCCTTAATTCACCCCTCCACTTT. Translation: CASRPEDSLNSPLHF. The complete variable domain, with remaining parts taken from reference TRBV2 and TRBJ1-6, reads EPEVTQTPSHQVTQMGQEVILRCVPISNHLYFYWYRQILGQKVEFLVSFYNNEISEKSEIFDDQFSVERPDGSNFTLKIRSTKLEDSAMYFCASRPEDSLNSPLHFGNGTRLTVT.

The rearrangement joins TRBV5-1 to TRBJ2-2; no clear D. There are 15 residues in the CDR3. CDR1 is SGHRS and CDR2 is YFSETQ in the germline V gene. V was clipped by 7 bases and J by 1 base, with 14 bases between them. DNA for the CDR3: TGCGCCAGCTCCTCTACCCCAGGGAACACCGGGGAGCTGTTTTTT. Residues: CASSSTPGNTGELFF.

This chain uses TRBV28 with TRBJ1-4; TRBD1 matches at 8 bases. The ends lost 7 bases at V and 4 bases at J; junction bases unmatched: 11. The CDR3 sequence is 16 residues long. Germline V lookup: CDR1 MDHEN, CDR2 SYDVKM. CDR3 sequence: CASTFTGGRGNEKLFF. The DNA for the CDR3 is TGTGCCAGCACCTTTACAGGGGGTCGGGGTAATGAAAAACTGTTTTTT.

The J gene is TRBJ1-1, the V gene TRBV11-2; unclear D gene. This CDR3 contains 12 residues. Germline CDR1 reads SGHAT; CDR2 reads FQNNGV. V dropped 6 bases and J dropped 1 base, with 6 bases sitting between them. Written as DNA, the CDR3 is TGTGCCAGCAGTCCAGGGAACACTGAAGCTTTCTTT. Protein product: CASSPGNTEAFF.

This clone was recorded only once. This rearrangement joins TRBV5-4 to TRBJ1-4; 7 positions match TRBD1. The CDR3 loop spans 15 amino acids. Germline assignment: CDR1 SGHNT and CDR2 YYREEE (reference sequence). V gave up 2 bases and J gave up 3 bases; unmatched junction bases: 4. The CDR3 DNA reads TGTGCCAGCAGCTTCGGACAGGCAGCTAATGAAAAACTGTTTTTT. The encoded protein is CASSFGQAANEKLFF.

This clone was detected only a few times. The CDR3 sequence: CSVSGTSGRGNEQFF. The CDR3 DNA is TGCAGCGTCTCCGGGACTAGCGGGAGGGGAAATGAGCAGTTCTTC. The rearrangement links TRBV29-1 to TRBJ2-1; 16 bases map to TRBD2. The CDR3 length is 15 residues. CDR1 SQVTM and CDR2 ANQGSEA come from the germline V gene. J was trimmed by 7 bases and V by 6 bases; bases with no gene match: 6.

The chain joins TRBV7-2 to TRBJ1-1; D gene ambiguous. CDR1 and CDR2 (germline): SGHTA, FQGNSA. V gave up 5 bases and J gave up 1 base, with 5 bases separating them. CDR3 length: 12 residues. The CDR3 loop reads CASSIRNTEAFF. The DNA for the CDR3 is TGTGCCAGCAGCATCCGGAACACTGAAGCTTTCTTT. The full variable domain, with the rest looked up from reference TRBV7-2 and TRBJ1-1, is GAGVSQSPSNKVTEKGKDVELRCDPISGHTALYWYRQSLGQGLEFLIYFQGNSAPDKSGLPSDRFSAERTGGSVSTLTIQRTQQEDSAVYLCASSIRNTEAFFGQGTRLTVV.

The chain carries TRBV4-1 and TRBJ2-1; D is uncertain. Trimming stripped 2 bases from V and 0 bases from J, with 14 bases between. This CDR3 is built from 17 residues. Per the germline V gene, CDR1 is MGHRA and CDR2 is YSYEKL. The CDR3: CASSQSPPARSYNEQFF. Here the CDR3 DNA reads TGCGCCAGCAGCCAATCCCCTCCAGCGCGCTCCTACAATGAGCAGTTCTTC.

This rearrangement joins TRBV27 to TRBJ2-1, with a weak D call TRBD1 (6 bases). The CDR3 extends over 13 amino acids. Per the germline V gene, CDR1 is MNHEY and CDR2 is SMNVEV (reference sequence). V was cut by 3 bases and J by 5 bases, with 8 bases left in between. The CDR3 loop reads CASSFRDNNEQFF. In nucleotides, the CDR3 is TGTGCCAGCAGTTTCCGGGACAACAATGAGCAGTTCTTC.

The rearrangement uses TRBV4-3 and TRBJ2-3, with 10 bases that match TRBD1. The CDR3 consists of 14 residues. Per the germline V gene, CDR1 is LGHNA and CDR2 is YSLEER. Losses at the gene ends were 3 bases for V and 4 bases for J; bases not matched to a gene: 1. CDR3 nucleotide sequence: TGCGCCAGCAGCCACGGACAGGGGGCAGATACGCAGTATTTT. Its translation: CASSHGQGADTQYF.

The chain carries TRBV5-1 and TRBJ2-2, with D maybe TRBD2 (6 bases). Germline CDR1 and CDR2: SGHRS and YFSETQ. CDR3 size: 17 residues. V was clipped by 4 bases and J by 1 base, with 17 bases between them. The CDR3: CASSLARLIRNTGELFF. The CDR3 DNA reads TGCGCCAGCAGCCTAGCGAGACTAATCAGGAACACCGGGGAGCTGTTTTTT.